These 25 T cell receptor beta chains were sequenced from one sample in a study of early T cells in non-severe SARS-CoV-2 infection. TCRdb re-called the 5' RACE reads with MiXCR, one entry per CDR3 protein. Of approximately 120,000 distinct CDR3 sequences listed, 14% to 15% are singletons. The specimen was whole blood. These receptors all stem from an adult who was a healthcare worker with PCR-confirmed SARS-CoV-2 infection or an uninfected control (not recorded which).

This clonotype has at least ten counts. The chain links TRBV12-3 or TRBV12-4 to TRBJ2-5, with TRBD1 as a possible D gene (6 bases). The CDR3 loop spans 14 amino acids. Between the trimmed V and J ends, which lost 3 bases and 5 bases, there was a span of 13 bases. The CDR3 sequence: CASSFVGGGETQYF. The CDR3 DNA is TGTGCCAGCAGTTTCGTGGGTGGGGGCGAGACCCAGTACTTC.

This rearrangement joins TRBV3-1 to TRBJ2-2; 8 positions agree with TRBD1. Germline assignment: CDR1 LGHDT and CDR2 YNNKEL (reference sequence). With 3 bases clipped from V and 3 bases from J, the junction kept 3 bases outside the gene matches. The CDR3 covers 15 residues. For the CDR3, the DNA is TGTGCCAGCAGCCACAGGGGGCGCGACACCGGGGAGCTGTTTTTT. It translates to CASSHRGRDTGELFF.

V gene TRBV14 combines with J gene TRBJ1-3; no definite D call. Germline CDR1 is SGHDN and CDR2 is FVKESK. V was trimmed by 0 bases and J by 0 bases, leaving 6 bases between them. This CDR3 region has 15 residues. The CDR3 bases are TGTGCCAGCAGCCAAGAGCCGGTCTCTGGAAACACCATATATTTT. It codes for CASSQEPVSGNTIYF.

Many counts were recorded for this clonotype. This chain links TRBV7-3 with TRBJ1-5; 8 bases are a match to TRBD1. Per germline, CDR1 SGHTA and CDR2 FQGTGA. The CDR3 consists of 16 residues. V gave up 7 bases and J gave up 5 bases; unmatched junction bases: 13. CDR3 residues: CASTSDRGCWDQPQHF. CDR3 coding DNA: TGTGCCAGCACTTCCGACAGGGGCTGCTGGGATCAGCCCCAGCATTTT.

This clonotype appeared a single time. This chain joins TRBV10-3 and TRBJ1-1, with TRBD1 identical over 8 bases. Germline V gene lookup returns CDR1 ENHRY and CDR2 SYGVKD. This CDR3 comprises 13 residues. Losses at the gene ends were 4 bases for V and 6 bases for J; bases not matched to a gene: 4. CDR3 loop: CAISVQGEAEAFF. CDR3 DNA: TGTGCCATCAGTGTACAGGGGGAGGCTGAAGCTTTCTTT.

The CDR3 DNA is TGTGCCAGCAGCTCCCTGTCCTACGAGCAGTACTTC. This translates into CASSSLSYEQYF. This chain connects TRBV9 to TRBJ2-7; no clear D gene. From germline, CDR1 is SGDLS and CDR2 YYNGEE. This CDR3 spans 12 amino acids. Trimming took off 4 bases at V and 1 base at J, with 6 bases between the two ends. Combining the CDR3 with reference TRBV9 and TRBJ2-7 gives the whole variable domain DSGVTQTPKHLITATGQRVTLRCSPRSGDLSVYWYQQSLDQGLQFLIQYYNGEERAKGNILERFSAQQFPDLHSELNLSSLELGDSALYFCASSSLSYEQYFGPGTRLTVT.

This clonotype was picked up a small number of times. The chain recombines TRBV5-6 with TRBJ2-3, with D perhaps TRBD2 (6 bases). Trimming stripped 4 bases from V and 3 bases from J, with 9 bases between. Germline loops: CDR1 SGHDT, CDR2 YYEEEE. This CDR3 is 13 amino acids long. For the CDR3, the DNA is TGTGCCAGCAGCCGGGGGACGACAGATACGCAGTATTTT. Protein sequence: CASSRGTTDTQYF.

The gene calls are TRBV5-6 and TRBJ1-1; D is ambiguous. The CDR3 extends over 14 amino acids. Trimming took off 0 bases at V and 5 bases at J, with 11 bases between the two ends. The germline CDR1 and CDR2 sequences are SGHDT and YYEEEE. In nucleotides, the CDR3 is TGTGCCAGCAGCTTGGGGAGCGGGAGAACTGAAGCTTTCTTT. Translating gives CASSLGSGRTEAFF.

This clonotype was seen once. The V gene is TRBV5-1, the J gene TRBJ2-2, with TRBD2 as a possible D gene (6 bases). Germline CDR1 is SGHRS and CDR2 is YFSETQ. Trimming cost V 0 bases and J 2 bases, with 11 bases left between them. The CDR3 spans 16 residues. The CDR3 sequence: CASSLGQGLNTGELFF. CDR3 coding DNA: TGCGCCAGCAGCTTGGGTCAGGGACTTAACACCGGGGAGCTGTTTTTT. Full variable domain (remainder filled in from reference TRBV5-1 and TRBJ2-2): KAGVTQTPRYLIKTRGQQVTLSCSPISGHRSVSWYQQTPGQGLQFLFEYFSETQRNKGNFPGRFSGRQFSNSRSEMNVSTLELGDSALYLCASSLGQGLNTGELFFGEGSRLTVL.

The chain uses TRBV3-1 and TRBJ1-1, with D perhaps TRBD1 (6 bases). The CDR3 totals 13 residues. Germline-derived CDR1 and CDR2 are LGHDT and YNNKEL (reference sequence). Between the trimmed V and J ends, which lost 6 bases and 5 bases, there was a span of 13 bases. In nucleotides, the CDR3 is TGTGCCAGCAGAGATACGACAGGAACTGAAGCTTTCTTT. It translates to CASRDTTGTEAFF.

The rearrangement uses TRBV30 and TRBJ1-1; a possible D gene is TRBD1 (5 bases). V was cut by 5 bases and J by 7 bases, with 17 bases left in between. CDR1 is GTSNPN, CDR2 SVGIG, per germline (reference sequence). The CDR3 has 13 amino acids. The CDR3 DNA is TGTGCCTGGTCTGGGGCAGCTCGAAATGAAGCTTTCTTT. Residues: CAWSGAARNEAFF.

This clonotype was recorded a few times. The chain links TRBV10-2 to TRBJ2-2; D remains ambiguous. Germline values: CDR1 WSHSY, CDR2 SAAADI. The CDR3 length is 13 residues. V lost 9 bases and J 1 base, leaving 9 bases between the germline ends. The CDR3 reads CASAGGNTGELFF. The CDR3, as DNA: TGCGCCAGTGCTGGCGGGAACACCGGGGAGCTGTTTTTT.

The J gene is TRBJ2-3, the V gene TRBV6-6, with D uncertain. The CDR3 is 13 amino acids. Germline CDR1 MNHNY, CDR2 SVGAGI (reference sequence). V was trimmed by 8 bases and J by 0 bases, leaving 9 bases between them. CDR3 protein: CASAEPSTDTQYF. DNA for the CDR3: TGTGCCAGCGCCGAGCCTAGCACAGATACGCAGTATTTT.

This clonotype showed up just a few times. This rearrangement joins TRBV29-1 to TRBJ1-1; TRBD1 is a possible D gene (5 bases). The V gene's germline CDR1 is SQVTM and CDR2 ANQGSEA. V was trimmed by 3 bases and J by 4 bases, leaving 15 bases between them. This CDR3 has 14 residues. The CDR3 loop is CSVDHQVGVTEAFF. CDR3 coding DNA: TGCAGCGTTGATCATCAGGTAGGGGTCACTGAAGCTTTCTTT.

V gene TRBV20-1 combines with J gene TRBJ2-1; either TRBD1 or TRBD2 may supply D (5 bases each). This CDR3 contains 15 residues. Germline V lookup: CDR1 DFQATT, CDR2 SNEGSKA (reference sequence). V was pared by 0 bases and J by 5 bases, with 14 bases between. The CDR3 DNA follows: TGCAGTGCTAGAGACCGGGACCGCCGGCACAATGAGCAGTTCTTC. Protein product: CSARDRDRRHNEQFF.

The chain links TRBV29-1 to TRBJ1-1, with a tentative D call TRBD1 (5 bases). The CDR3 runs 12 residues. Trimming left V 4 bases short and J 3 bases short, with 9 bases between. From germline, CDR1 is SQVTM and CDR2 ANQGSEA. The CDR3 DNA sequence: TGCAGCGTTGGTGGGGGGGACACTGAAGCTTTCTTT. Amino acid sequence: CSVGGGDTEAFF. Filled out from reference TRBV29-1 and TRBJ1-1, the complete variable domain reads SAVISQKPSRDICQRGTSLTIQCQVDSQVTMMFWYRQQPGQSLTLIATANQGSEATYESGFVIDKFPISRPNLTFSTLTVSNMSPEDSSIYLCSVGGGDTEAFFGQGTRLTVV.

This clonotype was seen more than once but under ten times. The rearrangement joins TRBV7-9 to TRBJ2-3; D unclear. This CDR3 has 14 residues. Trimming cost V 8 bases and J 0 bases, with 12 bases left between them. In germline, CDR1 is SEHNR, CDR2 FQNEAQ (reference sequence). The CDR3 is CASPRAASTDTQYF. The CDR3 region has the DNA TGTGCCAGCCCCCGCGCGGCGAGCACAGATACGCAGTATTTT.

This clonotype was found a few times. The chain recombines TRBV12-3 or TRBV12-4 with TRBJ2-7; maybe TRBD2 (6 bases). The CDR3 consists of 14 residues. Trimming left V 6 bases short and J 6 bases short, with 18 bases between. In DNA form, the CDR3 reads TGTGCCAGCAGACACTCCGGGACTGGGGGCGAGCAGTACTTC. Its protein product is CASRHSGTGGEQYF.

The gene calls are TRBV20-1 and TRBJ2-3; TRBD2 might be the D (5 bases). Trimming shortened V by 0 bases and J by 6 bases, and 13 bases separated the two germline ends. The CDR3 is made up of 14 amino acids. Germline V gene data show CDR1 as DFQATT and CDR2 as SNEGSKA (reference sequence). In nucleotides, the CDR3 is TGCAGTGCTAGAGATGATAGAGGAGGCGATACGCAGTATTTT. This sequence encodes CSARDDRGGDTQYF.

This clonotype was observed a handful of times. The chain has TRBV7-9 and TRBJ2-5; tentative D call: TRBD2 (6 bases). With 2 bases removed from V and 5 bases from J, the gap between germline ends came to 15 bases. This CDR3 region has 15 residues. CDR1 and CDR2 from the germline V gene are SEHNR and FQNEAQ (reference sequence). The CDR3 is CASSLSGLASETQYF. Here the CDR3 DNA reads TGTGCCAGCAGCTTATCCGGGCTAGCGAGTGAGACCCAGTACTTC.

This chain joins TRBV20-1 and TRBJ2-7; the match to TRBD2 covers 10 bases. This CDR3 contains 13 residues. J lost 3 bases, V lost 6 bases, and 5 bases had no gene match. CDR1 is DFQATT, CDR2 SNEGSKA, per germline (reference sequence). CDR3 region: CSAIGTSDYEQYF. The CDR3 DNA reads TGCAGTGCGATCGGGACTAGCGACTACGAGCAGTACTTC.

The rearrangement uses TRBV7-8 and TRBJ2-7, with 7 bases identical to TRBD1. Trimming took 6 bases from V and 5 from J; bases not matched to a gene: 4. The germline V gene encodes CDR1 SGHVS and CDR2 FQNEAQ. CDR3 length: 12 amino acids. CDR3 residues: CASSPDRDEQYF. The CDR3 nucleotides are TGTGCCAGCAGTCCCGACAGGGACGAGCAGTACTTC.

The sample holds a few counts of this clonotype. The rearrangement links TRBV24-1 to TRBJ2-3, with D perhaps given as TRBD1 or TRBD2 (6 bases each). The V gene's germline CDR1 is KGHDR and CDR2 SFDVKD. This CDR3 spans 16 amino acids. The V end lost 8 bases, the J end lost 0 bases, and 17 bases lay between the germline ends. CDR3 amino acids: CATTTRGRESTDTQYF. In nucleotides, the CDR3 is TGTGCCACCACCACCAGGGGACGGGAGAGCACAGATACGCAGTATTTT.

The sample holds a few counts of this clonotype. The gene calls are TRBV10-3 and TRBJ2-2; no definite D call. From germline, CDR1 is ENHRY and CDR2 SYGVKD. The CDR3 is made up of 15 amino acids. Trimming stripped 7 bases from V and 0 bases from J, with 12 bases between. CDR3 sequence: CAINVPDSNTGELFF. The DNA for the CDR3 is TGTGCCATCAACGTCCCCGACTCGAACACCGGGGAGCTGTTTTTT.

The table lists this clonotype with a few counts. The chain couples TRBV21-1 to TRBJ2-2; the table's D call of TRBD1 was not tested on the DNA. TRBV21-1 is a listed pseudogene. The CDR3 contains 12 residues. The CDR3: CASPSGAGELFF. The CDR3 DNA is TGTGCCAGCCCTTCGGGGGCCGGGGAGCTGTTTTTT.